The next 4 T cell receptor beta chains were all read from a single sample in a study of OX40 agonist ivuxolimab in advanced cancers. Only in-frame clones appear in the TCRdb table, and some are missing; sequencing was by immunoSEQ multiplex PCR. The sample shows about 51,000 clones, around 81% of them seen only once. The sequences come from CD4+ or CD8+ T cells sorted from blood, collected in a trial of the OX40 agonist ivuxolimab. The source of these receptors is an adult with an advanced solid tumor such as melanoma, head and neck, liver or kidney cancer.

The chain couples TRBV18 to TRBJ2-5; 7 bases agree with TRBD1. The CDR3 extends over 15 amino acids. Germline V gene lookup returns CDR1 KGHSH and CDR2 LQKENI. The V gene end was trimmed by 3 bases and the J gene end by 5 bases; junction bases not matched to a gene: 9. The CDR3 is CASSPGSTRGETQYF. The CDR3 region has the DNA TGTGCCAGCTCACCCGGGTCTACCAGGGGGGAGACCCAGTACTTC. Filled out from reference TRBV18 and TRBJ2-5, the complete variable domain reads NAGVMQNPRHLVRRRGQEARLRCSPMKGHSHVYWYRQLPEEGLKFMVYLQKENIIDESGMPKERFSAEFPKEGPSILRIQQVVRGDSAAYFCASSPGSTRGETQYFGPGTRLLVL.

The chain is built from TRBV10-3 and TRBJ2-7, with D perhaps assigned TRBD1 or TRBD2 (6 bases each). Trimming removed 8 bases from V and 4 bases from J, with 18 bases in between. The germline CDR1 and CDR2 sequences are ENHRY and SYGVKD. The CDR3 contains 14 residues. CDR3 nucleotide sequence: TGTGCCATCGGAGGGGGGCTCCGAAATTACGAGCAGTACTTC. The encoded protein is CAIGGGLRNYEQYF.

The rearrangement joins TRBV5-1 to TRBJ2-3, with D uncertain. The V end was cut by 4 bases, the J end by 5 bases, with 14 bases between. The CDR3 runs 14 residues. Germline V gives CDR1 SGHRS, CDR2 YFSETQ. This CDR3 is CASSLEGRGDTQYF. CDR3 nucleotides: TGCGCCAGCAGCCTGGAAGGCCGCGGAGATACGCAGTATTTT.

This clone rates as medium-sized. The chain employs TRBV7-2 and TRBJ1-2; no definite D call. CDR1 and CDR2 (germline): SGHTA, FQGNSA. Trimming took off 2 bases at V and 10 bases at J, with 14 bases between the two ends. The CDR3 has 13 residues. CDR3 protein: CASSLSSPANYTF. CDR3 in DNA: TGTGCCAGCAGCTTAAGCTCCCCCGCCAACTACACCTTC.